A single sample gave rise to the 20 T cell receptor beta chains below, sequenced in a study of CD8+CD57+ T cells in acquired aplastic anemia (dated by TCRdb to 2017 to 2018). Sequencing was carried out with an Illumina HiSeq 2000. Genomic DNA served as template for TCR beta VDJ combination and CDR3 sequence profiling. TCRdb passed the public sequencing reads through fastp at Q25 and MiXCR, retaining productive beta sequences. Entries are consolidated by CDR3 protein sequence, retaining the most common genes and DNA. The sample records approximately 180,000 distinct CDR3 sequences, approximately 48% of which are singletons. The ten largest account for under 2% of the sample. Flow cytometry had shown CD8+CD57+ cell expansion in the patients selected for sequencing. Sequencing was performed on sorted CD4+, CD8+, or CD8+CD57+ T cells (not recorded which) from PBMCs. The receptors stem from a human donor with aplastic anemia.

This clonotype was seen once. The J gene is TRBJ2-2, the V gene TRBV27, with 7 bases identical to TRBD2. This CDR3 is 15 amino acids long. The germline CDR1 and CDR2 sequences are MNHEY and SMNVEV (reference sequence). J was trimmed by 6 bases and V by 6 bases; bases with no gene match: 10. The CDR3 sequence: CASSPGRGSAGELFF. In nucleotides, the CDR3 is TGTGCCAGCAGCCCGGGGAGGGGAAGTGCCGGGGAGCTGTTTTTT.

This clonotype was counted many times. The rearrangement uses TRBV7-9 and TRBJ1-5, with D perhaps matching TRBD1 (5 bases). Trimming removed 4 bases from V and 2 bases from J, with 15 bases in between. The CDR3 contains 16 residues. Germline loops: CDR1 SEHNR, CDR2 FQNEAQ (reference sequence). The CDR3 bases are TGTGCCAGCAGCTCCCCCGGGCAGGGCGGCAATCAGCCCCAGCATTTT. Translated: CASSSPGQGGNQPQHF.

The CDR3 coding sequence is TGTGCCACGATGGGACTAGCGGGGTACGAGCAGTACTTC. Translated: CATMGLAGYEQYF. The V and J genes are TRBV19 and TRBJ2-7; 13 bases line up with TRBD2. CDR1 is LNHDA, CDR2 SQIVND, per germline (reference sequence). The CDR3 covers 13 residues. V dropped 10 bases and J dropped 4; count of bases not matched to a gene: 4.

In its sample, this clonotype was seen many times. The J gene is TRBJ2-2, the V gene TRBV4-2, with D perhaps TRBD1 (5 bases). Trimming stripped 6 bases from V and 2 bases from J, with 13 bases between. The germline V gene has CDR1 LGHNA and CDR2 YNFKEQ. The CDR3 is 15 residues long. CDR3 residues: CASRQDQTNTGELFF. In DNA, the CDR3 is TGTGCCAGCAGACAGGATCAGACAAACACCGGGGAGCTGTTTTTT.

V gene TRBV15 combines with J gene TRBJ2-7; the D is unclear. This CDR3 has 13 amino acids. V dropped 1 base and J dropped 2 bases, with 6 bases sitting between them. Germline V CDR1 and CDR2: LNHNV, YYDKDF (reference sequence). DNA for the CDR3: TGTGCCACCAGCAGAGGCTGGACCTACGAGCAGTACTTC. Its translation: CATSRGWTYEQYF. The complete variable domain, with remaining parts taken from reference TRBV15 and TRBJ2-7, reads DAMVIQNPRYQVTQFGKPVTLSCSQTLNHNVMYWYQQKSSQAPKLLFHYYDKDFNNEADTPDNFQSRRPNTSFCFLDIRSPGLGDTAMYLCATSRGWTYEQYFGPGTRLTVT.

V usage is TRBV16 and J usage is TRBJ1-2; TRBD1 matches at 8 bases. The CDR3 is 15 residues long. From germline, CDR1 is KGHSY and CDR2 FQNENV. Trimming at V came to 4 bases and at J to 8 bases, leaving 12 bases not matched to a gene. In DNA, the CDR3 is TGTGCCAGCAGCCGTGACAGGGGAATAGTGGGAGGCTACACCTTC. It yields the protein CASSRDRGIVGGYTF.

The gene calls are TRBV2 and TRBJ2-2, with TRBD2 identical over 8 bases. The V gene's germline CDR1 is SNHLY and CDR2 FYNNEI. This CDR3 region has 14 residues. J lost 4 bases, V lost 7 bases, and 5 bases had no gene match. The CDR3 here is CASKREWSTGELFF. In DNA, the CDR3 is TGTGCCAGCAAGCGGGAGTGGAGCACCGGGGAGCTGTTTTTT.

J is TRBJ2-1 and V is TRBV9; perhaps D is TRBD1 or TRBD2 (5 bases each). The germline CDR1 and CDR2 sequences are SGDLS and YYNGEE. The V and J ends lost 1 base and 0 bases respectively, with 14 bases between them. The CDR3 is made up of 17 amino acids. DNA of the CDR3: TGTGCCAGCAGCGTACATTCCGGGGCGAGCTCCTACAATGAGCAGTTCTTC. Translated: CASSVHSGASSYNEQFF. Together with reference TRBV9 and TRBJ2-1, the CDR3 gives the full variable domain: DSGVTQTPKHLITATGQRVTLRCSPRSGDLSVYWYQQSLDQGLQFLIQYYNGEERAKGNILERFSAQQFPDLHSELNLSSLELGDSALYFCASSVHSGASSYNEQFFGPGTRLTVL.

This clonotype was observed at least ten times. The gene calls are TRBV18 and TRBJ2-7, with a possible D match to TRBD2 (6 bases). Trimming removed 2 bases at V and 2 bases at J, with 13 bases between. Germline CDR1 KGHSH, CDR2 LQKENI. The CDR3 runs 15 residues. CDR3 sequence: CASSPGVAATYEQYF. The CDR3 nucleotides are TGTGCCAGCTCACCAGGGGTAGCGGCTACCTACGAGCAGTACTTC.

The chain links TRBV24-1 to TRBJ2-3; possible D gene TRBD1, 6 bases. V shed 1 base and J shed 4 bases, with 14 bases lying between them. CDR1 KGHDR and CDR2 SFDVKD come from the germline V gene. This CDR3 has 16 amino acids. For the CDR3, the DNA is TGTGCCACCAGTGATTTCGGCAGGGGAAAATCAGATACGCAGTATTTT. It yields the protein CATSDFGRGKSDTQYF.

This clonotype was seen a handful of times. The CDR3 region is CSADGMNTEAFF. CDR3 nucleotide sequence: TGCAGCGCGGACGGAATGAACACTGAAGCTTTCTTT. The chain links TRBV29-1 to TRBJ1-1; D is unresolved. The CDR3 totals 12 residues. Trimming took off 7 bases at V and 0 bases at J, with 9 bases between the two ends. CDR1 SQVTM and CDR2 ANQGSEA come from the germline V gene.

This chain's CDR3 is CASSFGPTGYSNQPQHF. CDR3 coding DNA: TGTGCCAGCAGTTTCGGGCCGACAGGGTATAGCAATCAGCCCCAGCATTTT. V gene TRBV12-3 or TRBV12-4 combines with J gene TRBJ1-5, with 7 bases identical to TRBD1. The junction had 8 bases not matched to a gene; V was cut back by 3 bases and J by 0 bases. The CDR3 is 17 amino acids.

The chain recombines TRBV3-1 with TRBJ1-5; 7 bases match TRBD1. CDR1 and CDR2 from the germline V gene are LGHDT and YNNKEL (reference sequence). The CDR3 totals 14 residues. The trim removed 8 bases at V and 2 bases at J, leaving 6 bases unmatched. The CDR3 is CASAGGSGNQPQHF. The CDR3 coding sequence is TGTGCCAGCGCAGGGGGGTCGGGCAATCAGCCCCAGCATTTT.

The rearrangement joins TRBV2 to TRBJ1-6; 7 positions agree with TRBD1. Germline assignment: CDR1 SNHLY and CDR2 FYNNEI. The CDR3 runs 15 residues. The junction had 8 bases not matched to a gene; V was cut back by 5 bases and J by 7 bases. The CDR3 DNA is TGTGCCAGCAGTCATGACAGGGCTGACAATTCACCCCTCCACTTT. Protein sequence: CASSHDRADNSPLHF.

The chain carries TRBV10-3 and TRBJ2-6; 7 bases fit TRBD2. Germline V lookup: CDR1 ENHRY, CDR2 SYGVKD. The junction had 3 bases not matched to a gene; V was cut back by 3 bases and J by 1 base. There are 16 residues in the CDR3. In DNA, the CDR3 is TGTGCCATCAGTGAATCGCGGGGGTCTGGGGCCAACGTCCTGACTTTC. As protein: CAISESRGSGANVLTF.

This clonotype was seen at least ten times. J is TRBJ1-1 and V is TRBV24-1; D may be TRBD1 (5 bases). Trimming took off 5 bases at V and 3 bases at J, with 12 bases between the two ends. The CDR3 loop spans 14 amino acids. Germline CDR1 KGHDR, CDR2 SFDVKD. CDR3 residues: CATSGRKGDTEAFF. CDR3 in DNA: TGTGCCACCAGTGGGCGGAAAGGGGACACTGAAGCTTTCTTT.

This clonotype occurred once. V usage is TRBV11-1 and J usage is TRBJ1-6; 7 nucleotides align to TRBD1. CDR3 size: 16 residues. V lost 0 bases to trimming and J lost 7 bases; unmatched junction nucleotides: 6. Germline V gene sequence: CDR1 SGHAT, CDR2 FQDESV (reference sequence). The CDR3, as DNA: TGTGCCAGCAGCTTAGCTAGCGACAGGGACAATTCACCCCTCCACTTT. This codes for CASSLASDRDNSPLHF.

This clonotype was detected many times. The chain combines TRBV5-1 with TRBJ1-1; weak D call: TRBD1 (6 bases). V dropped 3 bases and J dropped 5 bases, with 11 bases sitting between them. Germline assignment: CDR1 SGHRS and CDR2 YFSETQ. This CDR3 spans 13 amino acids. The DNA of the CDR3 is TGCGCCAGCAGCTGGCAGGGGACAACTGAAGCTTTCTTT. The encoded protein is CASSWQGTTEAFF.

The gene calls are TRBV7-2 and TRBJ1-2; 8 bases are a match to TRBD1. The length of the CDR3 is 15 residues. The ends lost 2 bases at V and 6 bases at J; junction bases unmatched: 8. Germline values: CDR1 SGHTA, CDR2 FQGNSA. The CDR3 loop reads CASSLSPQGANGYTF. CDR3 sequence (DNA): TGTGCCAGCAGCTTAAGTCCGCAGGGGGCGAATGGCTACACCTTC.

This chain links TRBV19 with TRBJ2-7; 9 bases align to TRBD1. Germline-derived CDR1 and CDR2 are LNHDA and SQIVND (reference sequence). The V and J ends lost 4 bases and 5 bases, in that order; junction bases with no gene match: 9. The CDR3 length is 15 residues. CDR3 coding DNA: TGTGCCAGTAGTACCGGACAGGGGATGATCGACGAGCAGTACTTC. Its protein is CASSTGQGMIDEQYF.